The T cell receptor (beta chain) described here comes from a study of OX40 agonist ivuxolimab in advanced cancers. Method: immunoSEQ multiplex PCR; TCRdb's copy keeps in-frame clones and lacks some. The sample contains just under 65,000 clones, 86% of which appear only once. This clone was seen just once. The junction differs from germline at one of its ends, possibly a read error. Other DNA sequences in the same sample also yield this CDR3. CDR3 length equals 12 residues. Germline CDR1 MNHEY, CDR2 SVGAGI. The sequencing used CD4+ or CD8+ T cells sorted from blood, collected in a trial of the OX40 agonist ivuxolimab. V is TRBV6-5 and J is TRBJ2-4, with D tentatively TRBD2 (5 bases). This clonotype was obtained from an adult with an advanced solid tumor such as melanoma, head and neck, liver or kidney cancer. The CDR3 is CASSQLGNIQYF. DNA of the CDR3: TGCGCCAGCAGCCAACTAGGGAACATTCAGTACTTC.